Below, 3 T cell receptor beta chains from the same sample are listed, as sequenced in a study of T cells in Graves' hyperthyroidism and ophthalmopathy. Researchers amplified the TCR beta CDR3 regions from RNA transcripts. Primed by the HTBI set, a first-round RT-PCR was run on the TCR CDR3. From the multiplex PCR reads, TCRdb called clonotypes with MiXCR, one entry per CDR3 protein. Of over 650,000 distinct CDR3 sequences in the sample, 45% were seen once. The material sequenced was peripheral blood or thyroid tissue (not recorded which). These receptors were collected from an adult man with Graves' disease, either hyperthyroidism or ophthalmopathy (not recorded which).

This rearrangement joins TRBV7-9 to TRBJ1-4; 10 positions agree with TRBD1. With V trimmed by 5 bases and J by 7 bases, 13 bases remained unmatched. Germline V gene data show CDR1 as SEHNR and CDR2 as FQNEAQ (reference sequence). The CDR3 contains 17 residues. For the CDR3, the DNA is TGTGCCAGCAGCCCCAGCCGGGACAGGGGACTCGGTGAAAAACTGTTTTTT. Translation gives CASSPSRDRGLGEKLFF.

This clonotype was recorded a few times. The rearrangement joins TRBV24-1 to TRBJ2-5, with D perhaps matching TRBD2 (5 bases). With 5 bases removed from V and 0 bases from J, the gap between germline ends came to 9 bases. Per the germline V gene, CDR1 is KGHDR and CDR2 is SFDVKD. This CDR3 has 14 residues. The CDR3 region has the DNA TGTGCCACCAGTGGCAGGAGGTACCAAGAGACCCAGTACTTC. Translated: CATSGRRYQETQYF.

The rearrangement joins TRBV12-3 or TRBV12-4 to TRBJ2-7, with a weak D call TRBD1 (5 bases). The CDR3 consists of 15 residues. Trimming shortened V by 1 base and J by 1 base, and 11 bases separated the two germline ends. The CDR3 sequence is CASSLDPGMSYEQYF. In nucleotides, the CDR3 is TGTGCCAGCAGTTTAGACCCAGGGATGTCCTACGAGCAGTACTTC.